This TCR beta chain was sequenced in a study of a mutant IDH1 vaccine in newly diagnosed glioma (dated by TCRdb to the early 2020s). Context from the whole study: Vaccination began 4-6 weeks after radiotherapy alone, or alongside temozolomide cycles in the chemotherapy-containing groups. Of the roughly 33 treated patients, approximately 62% were male and roughly 40% were female, and a mean age of 40.4 years was recorded. Prior to enrollment, patients had been given standard therapy consisting of radiotherapy alone, temozolomide alone, or radiochemotherapy with temozolomide, with the combination given to most patients. Visit V12 was the week-35 safety follow-up and visit V13 was the week-47 end of study. Peripheral blood was drawn at six visits: V03 (baseline), V05, V07, V10, V12 and V13. For exploratory analyses, about two dozen treated patients had longitudinal TCRB deep sequencing done wherever samples were available.

Points on this clone: No antigen is known for it. Nothing much larger sits one base from this clone, and base qualities are not available.

The library was obtained by the immunoSEQ multiplex PCR assay. Following the manufacturer's protocol, the hsTCRB Kit was used to amplify rearranged TCR beta chain sequences. Sequencing of TCRB libraries was carried out on an Illumina MiSeq. In the source study's methods: The proprietary platform of the kit vendor was used for demultiplexing, trimming and gene mapping. TCRdb's version of the immuneACCESS table is confined to in-frame rearrangements and falls short of the full clone set. An unresolved V gene accounts for under half of the shortfall where checked; the remainder is of unknown origin. The DNA gave D and trimming, while V, J and clone size come from that table. The sample table contains around 70,000 clones; only one count was recorded for roughly 84% of them. The leading ten clones occupy approximately 12% of the sample. The time point label corresponds to: week 35, safety follow-up. A 20-mer mutant IDH1 peptide at 300 micrograms in Montanide made up each vaccine dose, which was injected subcutaneously together with topical imiquimod. Patients received eight vaccinations in weeks 1, 3, 5, 7, 11, 15, 19 and 23, corresponding to visits V03 through V10. Newly diagnosed WHO grade 3 or 4 IDH1-mutant astrocytomas showing loss of nuclear ATRX were present in the donors. The samples were drawn from NOA16, a multicentre, single-arm, open-label phase I trial in Germany that tested a mutant IDH1 peptide vaccine in humans for the first time. Genomic DNA for TCRB sequencing was extracted from EDTA blood using the DNeasy Blood and Tissue Kit.

Results and caveats for the whole study, not just this receptor: No apparent relationship was observed between pseudoprogression and alterations in the top peripheral T cell clonotypes detected by TCRB sequencing. Immune responses induced by the vaccine were seen in about 93% of patients across multiple MHC alleles. Selection of PBMC samples for TCRB deep sequencing was based on availability. The authors stated that sample limitations prevented analyses of patient blood samples from being reproduced.

The receptor was derived from a man younger than 35 with glioma. The source was PBMCs, collected from a glioma patient whose treatment included an IDH1 peptide vaccine.

The CDR3 reads as follows: CASSQASGPNTYEQYF. The DNA sequence reads TGCGCCAGCAGCCAGGCTAGCGGACCAAACACCTACGAGCAGTACTTC. The sequence links TRBV4-3 to TRBJ2-7, with 7 bases aligning to TRBD2. The V end gives up 3 bases and the J end 2 bases, leaving 10 bases in the junction not matched to a gene. Spanning cysteine to phenylalanine, the CDR3 consists of 16 amino acids. Kept here is only the CDR3 DNA, which spans 48 bases and is read in frame from base 1. Looking up the germline V gene yields CDR1 LGHNA and CDR2 YSLEER.